This T cell receptor beta chain was captured in a study of radiotherapy plus CTLA-4 blockade in lung cancer. The overall study: Disease control reached approximately 30%, with objective responses in 15% to 20%. Broader study findings: Radiotherapy with ipilimumab was followed by blood expansion of tumor-derived clones. Together with interferon-beta, which increased in serum after radiation, early dynamic changes in blood T cell clones were reportedly the best predictors of response.

Only a few counts were recorded for this clone. The target antigen is unknown. With 5 bases removed from V and 1 base from J, the gap between germline ends came to 18 bases. The CDR3 is 16 residues long. Germline assignment: CDR1 MDHEN and CDR2 SYDVKM. TCRdb keeps only in-frame clones here, not all; method: immunoSEQ multiplex PCR. The sample records more than 75,000 clones, approximately 75% being singletons. The source of this sequence is a human donor with non-small cell lung cancer that progressed on radiotherapy plus ipilimumab. Sequencing was performed on peripheral blood, taken from a patient treated with radiotherapy plus ipilimumab. The gene calls are TRBV28 and TRBJ2-7; weak D call: TRBD1 (6 bases). The chain's CDR3 is CASSGRNVGGSYEQYF. The CDR3, as DNA: TGTGCCAGCAGTGGCCGAAATGTAGGGGGTTCCTACGAGCAGTACTTC.